The next 24 T cell receptor beta chains were all read from a single sample in a study of OX40 agonist ivuxolimab in advanced cancers. The protocol was immunoSEQ multiplex PCR, while the TCRdb copy is restricted to in-frame clones and leaves out a portion. Of around 18,000 clones in the sample, about two thirds were seen once. Source: CD4+ or CD8+ T cells sorted from blood, taken in a trial of the OX40 agonist ivuxolimab. Receptors originate from an adult with an advanced solid tumor such as melanoma, head and neck, liver or kidney cancer.

This clone is deemed medium-sized (0.01 to 0.1%). The V and J genes are TRBV5-6 and TRBJ2-6, with a tentative D call TRBD1 (6 bases). Trimming took off 4 bases at V and 0 bases at J, with 11 bases between the two ends. The CDR3 totals 16 residues. The germline gives CDR1 SGHDT, CDR2 YYEEEE. CDR3 DNA: TGTGCCAGCAGCACCGTAGGGGGCTCTGGGGCCAACGTCCTGACTTTC. As protein: CASSTVGGSGANVLTF. The full variable domain, in which reference TRBV5-6 and TRBJ2-6 provide the parts outside the CDR3, is DAGVTQSPTHLIKTRGQQVTLRCSPKSGHDTVSWYQQALGQGPQFIFQYYEEEERQRGNFPDRFSGHQFPNYSSELNVNALLLGDSALYLCASSTVGGSGANVLTFGAGSRLTVL.

The J gene is TRBJ2-5, the V gene TRBV13; D ambiguous. V was cut by 1 base and J by 3 bases, with 6 bases left in between. Germline CDR1 and CDR2: PRHDT and FYEKMQ (reference sequence). This CDR3 is 13 amino acids long. This CDR3 reads CASSLEREETQYF. The CDR3 DNA reads TGTGCCAGCAGCTTAGAAAGGGAAGAGACCCAGTACTTC.

This clone has more than one count but fewer than ten. The V call is TRBV9, the J call TRBJ2-1; 7 nucleotides agree with TRBD1. The CDR3 spans 14 residues. The ends lost 0 bases at V and 5 bases at J; junction bases unmatched: 2. Germline CDR1 is SGDLS and CDR2 is YYNGEE. CDR3 coding DNA: TGTGCCAGCAGCGTAGGGGGGACAGACAATGAGCAGTTCTTC. Translating gives CASSVGGTDNEQFF. The complete variable domain, with remaining parts taken from reference TRBV9 and TRBJ2-1, reads DSGVTQTPKHLITATGQRVTLRCSPRSGDLSVYWYQQSLDQGLQFLIQYYNGEERAKGNILERFSAQQFPDLHSELNLSSLELGDSALYFCASSVGGTDNEQFFGPGTRLTVL.

The chain uses TRBV4-2 and TRBJ1-2; a possible D gene is TRBD1 (5 bases). The CDR3 totals 15 residues. The V gene's germline CDR1 is LGHNA and CDR2 YNFKEQ. V lost 4 bases and J lost 4, with 16 bases in between. CDR3: CASSPRKGEAYGYTF. In DNA form, the CDR3 reads TGTGCCAGCAGCCCACGTAAAGGGGAGGCCTATGGCTACACCTTC.

This chain connects TRBV2 to TRBJ2-7, with 10 bases fitting TRBD1. This CDR3 comprises 18 residues. The V gene end was trimmed by 6 bases and the J gene end by 3 bases; junction bases not matched to a gene: 17. Looked up from germline, CDR1 is SNHLY and CDR2 is FYNNEI. CDR3 nucleotides: TGTGCCAGCAGGGGTCCCCAAACCGGGACAGGGGCCTTCTACGAGCAGTACTTC. It codes for CASRGPQTGTGAFYEQYF.

Worth noting for this clone: Other DNA variants within this sample encode the same CDR3. The chain employs TRBV2 and TRBJ2-2; D unclear. The V gene lost 3 bases and the J gene lost 2 bases, with 7 bases spanning the gap. This CDR3 has 14 residues. The germline gives CDR1 SNHLY, CDR2 FYNNEI. CDR3 residues: CASSDRPNTGELFF. The CDR3, as DNA: TGTGCCAGCAGTGACAGACCAAACACCGGGGAGCTGTTTTTT.

This clone is termed large. The genes are TRBV7-9 and TRBJ1-2; possible D gene TRBD1, 5 bases. This CDR3 is 11 amino acids long. V was clipped by 1 base and J by 10 bases, with 7 bases between them. Germline CDR1 and CDR2: SEHNR and FQNEAQ (reference sequence). The CDR3 sequence: CASSLGGYYTF. For the CDR3, the DNA is TGTGCCAGCAGCTTAGGGGGGTACTACACCTTC.

In its sample, this clone was seen a few times. This rearrangement joins TRBV7-2 to TRBJ2-3, with no clear D. Trimming pared 11 bases from V and 1 base from J, leaving 19 bases between. CDR1 and CDR2 from the germline V gene are SGHTA and FQGNSA. The CDR3 runs to 15 residues. The CDR3 region has the DNA TGTGCCTGCGGTCACTATCCTGACGGCACAGATACGCAGTATTTT. This encodes CACGHYPDGTDTQYF.

This clone was counted between two and nine times. The V call is TRBV6-6, the J call TRBJ2-7; D call uncertain. The CDR3 has 12 residues. V was shortened by 5 bases and J by 4 bases, with 9 bases between the two germline ends. Germline V lookup: CDR1 MNHNY, CDR2 SVGAGI (reference sequence). CDR3 nucleotide sequence: TGTGCCAGCAGTCGCTGGGTGTACGAGCAGTACTTC. As protein: CASSRWVYEQYF.

This clone came up a few times. The chain links TRBV4-2 to TRBJ1-2; no clear D gene. The germline gives CDR1 LGHNA, CDR2 YNFKEQ. The CDR3 consists of 14 residues. V was trimmed by 2 bases and J by 2 bases, leaving 9 bases between them. The CDR3 DNA sequence: TGTGCCAGCAGCCAAACGACGGAGAACTATGGCTACACCTTC. It encodes CASSQTTENYGYTF.

J is TRBJ2-2 and V is TRBV10-3; D uncertain. The CDR3 length is 14 residues. From germline, CDR1 is ENHRY and CDR2 SYGVKD. Trimming took off 6 bases at V and 4 bases at J, with 12 bases between the two ends. Written as DNA, the CDR3 is TGTGCCATCAGCGACGAAGATGGCACCGGGGAGCTGTTTTTT. Translated: CAISDEDGTGELFF.

This chain links TRBV28 with TRBJ1-5; TRBD1 is a possible D gene (5 bases). Deletions cut 5 bases from V and 6 bases from J, with 14 bases between. This CDR3 is built from 14 residues. Germline V lookup: CDR1 MDHEN, CDR2 SYDVKM. The CDR3 is CASSLKAGPQPQHF. The CDR3 bases are TGTGCCAGCAGTCTCAAAGCAGGGCCTCAGCCCCAGCATTTT.

The rearrangement joins TRBV2 to TRBJ2-2; possible D gene TRBD2, 7 bases. This CDR3 has 14 residues. Trimming pared 10 bases from V and 1 base from J, leaving 13 bases between. Germline lookup yields CDR1 SNHLY and CDR2 FYNNEI. The CDR3 nucleotides read TGTGCCATACCAGGGGAGGGGAACACCGGGGAGCTGTTTTTT. Translated, it gives CAIPGEGNTGELFF. Complete variable domain (other parts from reference TRBV2 and TRBJ2-2): EPEVTQTPSHQVTQMGQEVILRCVPISNHLYFYWYRQILGQKVEFLVSFYNNEISEKSEIFDDQFSVERPDGSNFTLKIRSTKLEDSAMYFCAIPGEGNTGELFFGEGSRLTVL.

The CDR3 DNA sequence: TGTGCCAGCAGGACAGGGGGCACTGAAGCTTTCTTT. This codes for CASRTGGTEAFF. The chain employs TRBV2 and TRBJ1-1; 9 nucleotides line up with TRBD1. V shed 6 bases and J 4 bases; nucleotides not matched to a gene: 0. Germline loops: CDR1 SNHLY, CDR2 FYNNEI. This CDR3 region has 12 residues. Full variable domain (outside the CDR3, taken from reference TRBV2 and TRBJ1-1): EPEVTQTPSHQVTQMGQEVILRCVPISNHLYFYWYRQILGQKVEFLVSFYNNEISEKSEIFDDQFSVERPDGSNFTLKIRSTKLEDSAMYFCASRTGGTEAFFGQGTRLTVV.

The rearrangement joins TRBV7-9 to TRBJ2-7; 7 bases agree with TRBD2. V lost 4 bases and J lost 2; bases outside the gene matches: 11. The germline CDR1 and CDR2 sequences are SEHNR and FQNEAQ (reference sequence). The CDR3 loop spans 16 amino acids. The CDR3 reads CASSYTGLDRTYEQYF. The DNA for the CDR3 is TGTGCCAGCAGCTACACCGGACTAGACAGAACCTACGAGCAGTACTTC.

This clone qualifies as medium-sized. V and J are TRBV14 and TRBJ2-7; no clear D gene. This CDR3 has 20 amino acids. Per germline, CDR1 SGHDN and CDR2 FVKESK. Trimming took off 0 bases at V and 1 base at J, with 25 bases between the two ends. The CDR3 sequence: CASSQDRLRPRDTLSYEQYF. DNA for the CDR3: TGTGCCAGCAGCCAAGATCGGCTGCGACCGAGAGACACACTATCCTACGAGCAGTACTTC. Drawing the rest from reference TRBV14 and TRBJ2-7, the complete variable domain is EAGVTQFPSHSVIEKGQTVTLRCDPISGHDNLYWYRRVMGKEIKFLLHFVKESKQDESGMPNNRFLAERTGGTYSTLKVQPAELEDSGVYFCASSQDRLRPRDTLSYEQYFGPGTRLTVT.

V usage is TRBV27 and J usage is TRBJ1-5; 7 bases agree with TRBD1. V shed 6 bases, J shed 7 bases, and the junction held 9 bases outside the gene matches. This CDR3 has 14 amino acids. CDR1 and CDR2 from the germline V gene are MNHEY and SMNVEV (reference sequence). CDR3 sequence: CASRQGGYGQPQHF. In DNA, the CDR3 is TGTGCCAGCAGGCAGGGGGGGTATGGCCAGCCCCAGCATTTT.

This clone has more than one count but fewer than ten. This chain links TRBV13 with TRBJ2-3; D unclear. V dropped 0 bases and J dropped 0 bases, with 10 bases sitting between them. This CDR3 has 16 residues. The germline CDR1 and CDR2 sequences are PRHDT and FYEKMQ (reference sequence). This CDR3 is CASSLGSQTSTDTQYF. The CDR3 DNA reads TGTGCCAGCAGCTTAGGCTCGCAGACTAGCACAGATACGCAGTATTTT.

CDR3 DNA sequence: TGTGCCAGCAGCTCGGGGTACTCCTACGAGCAGTACTTC. Amino acids: CASSSGYSYEQYF. This chain links TRBV7-9 with TRBJ2-7, with D perhaps matching TRBD2 (5 bases). CDR1 and CDR2 (germline): SEHNR, FQNEAQ (reference sequence). Between the trimmed V and J ends, which lost 4 bases and 0 bases, there was a span of 7 bases. The CDR3 runs to 13 residues.

The chain recombines TRBV5-1 with TRBJ2-3, with D unresolved. Germline CDR1 is SGHRS and CDR2 is YFSETQ. V lost 3 bases, J lost 2 bases, and 16 bases lay in between. This CDR3 has 16 residues. The DNA for the CDR3 is TGCGCCAGCAGCTCCGACGAAAGAACATACACAGATACGCAGTATTTT. Translated: CASSSDERTYTDTQYF.

This clone was observed a handful of times. The rearrangement links TRBV7-2 to TRBJ2-7; 7 bases agree with TRBD1. The junction had 11 bases not matched to a gene; V was cut back by 5 bases and J by 4 bases. The CDR3 loop spans 15 amino acids. The germline V gene has CDR1 SGHTA and CDR2 FQGNSA. CDR3 amino acids: CASSPRQGLPYEQYF. CDR3 sequence (DNA): TGTGCCAGCAGCCCAAGACAGGGCCTACCGTACGAGCAGTACTTC.

The chain recombines TRBV11-2 with TRBJ1-1; TRBD1 matches at 7 bases. The CDR3 sequence is 15 residues long. Germline V lookup: CDR1 SGHAT, CDR2 FQNNGV. After removal of 5 bases from V and 2 bases from J, the junction contained 8 bases not matched to a gene. The CDR3 loop is CASSNRQGGNTEAFF. DNA of the CDR3: TGTGCCAGCAGCAACCGACAGGGAGGAAACACTGAAGCTTTCTTT.

The V gene is TRBV11-1, the J gene TRBJ2-1, with a tentative D call TRBD2 (5 bases). This CDR3 has 14 residues. The germline gives CDR1 SGHAT, CDR2 FQDESV (reference sequence). The V end was cut by 5 bases, the J end by 5 bases, with 13 bases between. Here the CDR3 reads CASSALLLDNEQFF. CDR3 DNA: TGTGCCAGCAGCGCACTCTTACTAGACAATGAGCAGTTCTTC.

This chain uses TRBV27 with TRBJ1-2; 12 positions match TRBD1. Unmatched junction bases numbered 5, after V lost 1 base and J lost 8 bases. The CDR3 runs 15 residues. CDR1 and CDR2 from the germline V gene are MNHEY and SMNVEV (reference sequence). CDR3 in DNA: TGTGCCAGCAGTTTATGGGGACAGGGGGCGCACGGCTACACCTTC. It encodes CASSLWGQGAHGYTF.